This T cell receptor (beta chain) is drawn from a study of patients and donors after allogeneic stem cell transplantation. A single record per CDR3 protein comes from TCRdb applying MiXCR to the RT-PCR reads. Here the sample spans about 2,200 distinct CDR3 sequences, 30% being singletons. Specimen: blood, either unsorted or a sorted T cell fraction (not recorded which). The sequence was collected from a human donor who was either an allogeneic HSCT recipient or a stem cell or donor lymphocyte infusion donor (not recorded which). It is not recorded whose cells these are; they may come from a transplant donor.

In DNA, the CDR3 is TGTGCCAGCAGCTTTGAAGCGGCAGATACGCAGTATTTT. Amino acid sequence: CASSFEAADTQYF. V and J are TRBV5-5 and TRBJ2-3, with D tentatively TRBD2 (5 bases). This CDR3 has 13 amino acids. Germline loops: CDR1 SGHKS, CDR2 YYEKEE (reference sequence). Trimming took 2 bases from V and 4 from J, leaving 8 bases between them.